This TCR beta chain appears in the sequencing data of a study of cytotoxic CD8 clonotypes in ibrutinib-treated CLL. Findings and limits, study-wide: For progressing versus sustained-remission patients, sampling times were not the same.

About this clone: The antigen is undetermined.

Some clones are missing from TCRdb's copy, which holds only in-frame ones; the method was immunoSEQ multiplex PCR. Here the sample spans about 89,000 clones, around four fifths being singletons. The V end lost 3 bases, the J end lost 0 bases, and 8 bases lay between the germline ends. The CDR3 is 15 amino acids. The V gene's germline CDR1 is SGHTA and CDR2 FQGNSA. Specimen: PBMCs, collected after 12 months of ibrutinib treatment. V gene TRBV7-2 combines with J gene TRBJ1-4; perhaps TRBD1 as D (5 bases). The sequence came from a human donor with chronic lymphocytic leukemia. In DNA form, the CDR3 reads TGTGCCAGCAGCTTGACAGATGCAACTAATGAAAAACTGTTTTTT. Translation gives CASSLTDATNEKLFF. Full variable domain (outside the CDR3, taken from reference TRBV7-2 and TRBJ1-4): GAGVSQSPSNKVTEKGKDVELRCDPISGHTALYWYRQSLGQGLEFLIYFQGNSAPDKSGLPSDRFSAERTGGSVSTLTIQRTQQEDSAVYLCASSLTDATNEKLFFGSGTQLSVL.